This T cell receptor (beta chain) derives from a study of vaccination effects on CD4 cells after COVID-19 (dated by TCRdb to between 2021 and 2024). Study-wide context: Each participant got two doses of an mRNA SARS-CoV-2 vaccine, either BNT162b2 or mRNA-1273. In two convalescent patients, pre-vaccine samples were collected 16 days and one week ahead of the first dose, 142 and 148 days after COVID-19 diagnosis. In both COVID-19 convalescent patients and infection-naive vaccine recipients, the study compared SARS-CoV-2 spike-specific CD4+ TCR repertoires from before mRNA vaccination with those from after it. Altogether, roughly 10 COVID-19 convalescent patients and several SARS-CoV-2-naive healthy vaccine recipients made up the full study. Cultures from other donors in the study were sequenced with the Oncomine TCR Beta short-read assay on an Illumina iSeq 100. Beyond this particular receptor, the publication reports: Both infection-induced and vaccine-induced clones contracted markedly at late post-vaccination timepoints, which is consistent with waning T cell responses. For convalescent patients, new clones induced by the vaccine made up most of the post-vaccine spike-reactive repertoire, and these new clones were largely distinct from the clones induced by infection. The study was limited by a small number of convalescent patients and lacked early post-infection timepoints.

The CDR1 and CDR2 encoded by the germline V gene are SGHDT and YYEEEE. Including the terminal cysteine and phenylalanine, the CDR3 comprises 16 residues. Only CDR3 DNA is held: 48 bases, read in frame from base 1. V gives up 3 bases and J gives up 7 bases, and the segment between their germline ends measures 19 bases. In the ViraFEST assay, PBMC were stimulated with viral peptide pools, and TCR sequencing was then used to find antigen-specific CD4+ T cell clonotypes based on their expansion. After less than 13 days of culture, CD4+ T cells were isolated with the EasySep CD4+ T cell isolation kit. Convalescent patients had PCR-confirmed SARS-CoV-2 infection between March and December 2020, before Alpha, Beta and Delta variants emerged in the United States. Roughly 2.1 million PBMC per well were cultured in IMDM with around 5% human AB serum, 10 IU/ml IL-2 and gentamicin, plus 10 ug/ml peptides. On days 3 and 7, half of the culture medium was replaced with fresh IL-2-containing medium. Unless otherwise noted, each peptide stimulation condition was cultured in triplicate wells. PBMC were separated from whole blood using Ficoll-Paque Plus gradient centrifugation and were then either cryopreserved at -140C or used fresh. The QIAamp micro DNA kit was used to extract genomic DNA from the cultured CD4+ T cells.

Comments on this clone: Which antigen it targets is not known. Per-base qualities were not stored, and no clone one base away is much larger.

Libraries were made using the immunoSEQ multiplex PCR assay. DNA from the cultured, isolated CD4+ T cells was subjected to TCR beta CDR3 sequencing. Per the authors' processing: Non-productive TCR sequences were discarded, and reads were trimmed to the CDR3 region, with only CDR3s of 7 or more amino acids retained. The MANAFEST web app was used to pick out antigen-specific clonotypes by comparing their expansion in peptide wells with that in reference cultures. To be called positive, a clone needed expansion at FDR<0.05 compared with the reference and with all other wells, an odds ratio greater than 5, and a frequency greater than 0.1% in two replicate wells. A clonotype was called cross-reactive if it was significantly expanded both in SARS-CoV-2 spike wells and in at least one common cold coronavirus spike condition. CDR3 similarity was assessed by Levenshtein distance with the stringdist R package, and unrooted trees were built with ape in R 3.6.1. Sourced from immuneACCESS, this table was stored by TCRdb with only in-frame sequences that have V and J called. A share of the clones is absent; for the studies checked, an unresolved V gene accounts for under half, and the remainder has no known explanation. V and J calls and clone size follow that table, whereas D and trimming were derived from the DNA. Within this sample are 20,000 to 25,000 clones, with just under 75% of them counted one time only. The ten largest make up approximately 40% of the sample.

This clonotype originated in a human donor who had a prior SARS-CoV-2 infection. Material: CD4+ T cells from PBMCs cultured with a peptide pool, obtained before COVID-19 vaccination. This sequence uses TRBV5-6 and TRBJ1-4; possibly the D gene is TRBD1, per 6 matching bases. The CDR3 protein sequence reads: CASSSLGAGMGEKLFF. The sequenced DNA is TGTGCCAGCAGCTCCTTGGGGGCAGGAATGGGTGAAAAACTGTTTTTT.